Below, one T cell receptor beta chain is given with its context. This could be a read error, since a much larger clone is one nucleotide away. The data originate from a study of tumor-infiltrating lymphocytes in primary liver carcinoma. Alongside blood RNA obtained from unsorted whole blood, germline DNA was also extracted. Constant-region priming of about 520 ng total RNA yielded TCR beta cDNA. Slightly modified ARM-PCR served as the procedure for the TCR beta libraries. These libraries came from three rounds of nested multiplex PCR. Each of the first two PCR rounds ran approximately 11 cycles with TRBV1-TRBV30 forward and C-beta reverse primers. TCRdb re-called the multiplex PCR reads with MiXCR, one entry per CDR3 protein. The repertoire holds fewer than 400,000 distinct CDR3 sequences, 65% seen once, with approximately 9% in the top ten. The CDR3 consists of 16 residues. V was cut by 4 bases and J by 5 bases, with 17 bases left in between. Per the germline V gene, CDR1 is LGHNA and CDR2 is YSLEER.

The genes are TRBV4-3 and TRBJ2-2; perhaps TRBD2 as D (6 bases). The sequence came from a man in his forties or fifties with primary liver carcinoma and hepatitis B virus infection. The sample consisted of peripheral blood. The CDR3 nucleotides read TGCGCCAGCAGCCCTCGAGGGGAGGCGCGGACCGGGGAGCTGTTTTTT. Translating gives CASSPRGEARTGELFF.